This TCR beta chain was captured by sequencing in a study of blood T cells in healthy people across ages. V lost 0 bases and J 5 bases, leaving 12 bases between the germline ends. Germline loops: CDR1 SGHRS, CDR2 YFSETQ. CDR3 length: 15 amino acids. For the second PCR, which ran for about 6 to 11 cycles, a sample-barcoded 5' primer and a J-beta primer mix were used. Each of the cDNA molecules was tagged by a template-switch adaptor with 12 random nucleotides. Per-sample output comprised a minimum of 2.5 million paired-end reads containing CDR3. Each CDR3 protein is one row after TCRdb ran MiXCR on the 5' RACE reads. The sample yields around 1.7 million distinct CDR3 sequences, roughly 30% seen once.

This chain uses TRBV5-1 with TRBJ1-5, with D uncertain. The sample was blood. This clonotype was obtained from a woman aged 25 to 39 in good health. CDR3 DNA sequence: TGCGCCAGCAGCTTGGGGGAGGGAGGCGATCAGCCCCAGCATTTT. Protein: CASSLGEGGDQPQHF.